The 30 T cell receptor beta chains listed next were all sequenced from one sample in a study of OX40 agonist ivuxolimab in advanced cancers. The table came from immunoSEQ multiplex PCR; TCRdb's copy has only in-frame clones and leaves some out. The repertoire consists of some 97,000 clones, with about 91% occurring once and the leading ten covering approximately 0.15%. The source material was CD4+ or CD8+ T cells sorted from blood, sampled in a trial of the OX40 agonist ivuxolimab. The receptors were sampled from an adult with an advanced solid tumor such as melanoma, head and neck, liver or kidney cancer.

This sequence joins TRBV7-9 and TRBJ2-2, with D possibly matching TRBD2 (5 bases). Per germline, CDR1 SEHNR and CDR2 FQNEAQ (reference sequence). V lost 5 bases and J 0 bases, leaving 16 bases between the germline ends. The CDR3 runs 17 residues. Here the CDR3 reads CASSPLGLGANTGELFF. The CDR3 bases are TGTGCCAGCAGCCCGCTCGGACTCGGCGCGAACACCGGGGAGCTGTTTTTT.

This clone appeared a few times. The chain links TRBV27 to TRBJ2-7, with D unresolved. Trimming left V 6 bases short and J 1 base short, with 4 bases between. Germline values: CDR1 MNHEY, CDR2 SMNVEV (reference sequence). CDR3 length: 11 amino acids. CDR3 amino acids: CASRGSYEQYF. The CDR3 nucleotides read TGTGCCAGCAGGGGATCCTACGAGCAGTACTTC.

V and J are TRBV5-1 and TRBJ2-3, with 14 bases fitting TRBD2. V lost 6 bases and J lost 4; bases outside the gene matches: 13. The germline CDR1 and CDR2 sequences are SGHRS and YFSETQ. This CDR3 contains 18 residues. CDR3 in amino acids: CASTGTSGSVIGPDTQYF. The DNA for the CDR3 is TGCGCCAGCACCGGGACTAGCGGGAGTGTAATTGGTCCAGATACGCAGTATTTT.

V gene TRBV15 combines with J gene TRBJ1-6; maybe TRBD1 (6 bases). Per germline, CDR1 LNHNV and CDR2 YYDKDF (reference sequence). CDR3 length equals 16 residues. V lost 0 bases and J 7 bases, leaving 13 bases between the germline ends. This CDR3 reads CATSRDRVTGNSPLHF. CDR3 bases: TGTGCCACCAGCAGAGATAGGGTGACAGGAAATTCACCCCTCCACTTT.

V and J are TRBV5-1 and TRBJ2-2; perhaps D is TRBD1 or TRBD2 (5 bases each). Germline CDR1 and CDR2: SGHRS and YFSETQ. Trimming shortened V by 5 bases and J by 8 bases, and 16 bases separated the two germline ends. The CDR3 is 14 amino acids. The CDR3 DNA sequence: TGCGCCAGCAGAGCCGGGACGAGGCCGGGGGAGCTGTTTTTT. Protein sequence: CASRAGTRPGELFF.

V gene TRBV20-1 combines with J gene TRBJ1-1, with a possible D match to TRBD1 (6 bases). The CDR3 has 11 amino acids. Germline V gene sequence: CDR1 DFQATT, CDR2 SNEGSKA (reference sequence). V was trimmed by 6 bases and J by 7 bases, leaving 12 bases between them. DNA of the CDR3: TGCAGTGCCCGAGGGGGGATTGAAGCTTTCTTT. Translation: CSARGGIEAFF.

This chain uses TRBV5-1 with TRBJ2-3; 8 bases line up with TRBD2. The germline gives CDR1 SGHRS, CDR2 YFSETQ. V was pared by 0 bases and J by 4 bases, with 10 bases of the junction left unmatched. The CDR3 runs 17 residues. DNA of the CDR3: TGCGCCAGCAGCTTGGGTCTTTTGCGGGAGGACTCAGATACGCAGTATTTT. Protein sequence: CASSLGLLREDSDTQYF.

The rearrangement uses TRBV6-5 and TRBJ2-1; 7 bases line up with TRBD1. The CDR3 runs 14 residues. The ends lost 5 bases at V and 8 bases at J; junction bases unmatched: 9. Per the germline V gene, CDR1 is MNHEY and CDR2 is SVGAGI. The CDR3 DNA reads TGTGCCAGCAGTCCGGGACAGATGAGAGATGAGCAGTTCTTC. Its protein is CASSPGQMRDEQFF.

This chain links TRBV9 with TRBJ1-1, with TRBD1 as a possible D gene (5 bases). Germline CDR1 reads SGDLS; CDR2 reads YYNGEE. Trimming cost V 3 bases and J 1 base, with 13 bases left between them. The CDR3 has 15 amino acids. The CDR3 is CASSGPGRANTEAFF. The CDR3 DNA sequence: TGTGCCAGCAGCGGCCCGGGACGGGCGAACACTGAAGCTTTCTTT. The full variable domain, its missing parts supplied by reference TRBV9 and TRBJ1-1, is DSGVTQTPKHLITATGQRVTLRCSPRSGDLSVYWYQQSLDQGLQFLIQYYNGEERAKGNILERFSAQQFPDLHSELNLSSLELGDSALYFCASSGPGRANTEAFFGQGTRLTVV.

J is TRBJ2-7 and V is TRBV5-1; 7 nucleotides match TRBD1. The CDR3 covers 16 residues. Trimming removed 4 bases from V and 2 bases from J; junction bases left unmatched: 12. CDR1 and CDR2 (germline): SGHRS, YFSETQ. CDR3 bases: TGCGCCAGCAGCGCGGAAACCGGGACAGCCCCCTACGAGCAGTACTTC. Translation: CASSAETGTAPYEQYF.

The gene calls are TRBV11-2 and TRBJ1-2; no clear D. Looked up from germline, CDR1 is SGHAT and CDR2 is FQNNGV. The germline V and J ends were trimmed by 2 bases and 6 bases, with 4 bases remaining between them. The CDR3 spans 11 residues. CDR3 sequence reads: CASSLWDGYTF. CDR3 DNA: TGTGCCAGCAGCTTATGGGATGGCTACACCTTC.

The rearrangement links TRBV9 to TRBJ2-1; TRBD2 matches at 8 bases. The V gene end was trimmed by 0 bases and the J gene end by 4 bases; junction bases not matched to a gene: 6. Germline V CDR1 and CDR2: SGDLS, YYNGEE. The CDR3 consists of 16 residues. The CDR3 nucleotides read TGTGCCAGCAGCGTAGCTCCTAGCGGGTTGTACAATGAGCAGTTCTTC. It translates to CASSVAPSGLYNEQFF.

This clone was observed once. V is TRBV11-1 and J is TRBJ2-7, with 9 bases aligning to TRBD1. The V segment lost 1 base and the J segment 4 bases; nucleotides outside the gene matches: 5. Germline V gives CDR1 SGHAT, CDR2 FQDESV (reference sequence). The CDR3 has 15 amino acids. CDR3 sequence reads: CASSLGYRGLYEQYF. The CDR3 DNA sequence: TGTGCCAGCAGCTTAGGTTACAGGGGGCTGTACGAGCAGTACTTC. The entire variable domain, with the rest obtained from reference TRBV11-1 and TRBJ2-7, is as follows: EAEVAQSPRYKITEKSQAVAFWCDPISGHATLYWYRQILGQGPELLVQFQDESVVDDSQLPKDRFSAERLKGVDSTLKIQPAELGDSAMYLCASSLGYRGLYEQYFGPGTRLTVT.

Points on this clone: Other DNA sequences in this specimen translate into the identical CDR3. The chain has TRBV5-1 and TRBJ1-1; a weak D match, TRBD1 (5 bases). This CDR3 spans 14 amino acids. Per germline, CDR1 SGHRS and CDR2 YFSETQ. V gave up 3 bases and J gave up 0 bases, with 9 bases separating them. The CDR3 DNA is TGCGCCAGCAGCTCGGGACTGATGAACACTGAAGCTTTCTTT. This sequence encodes CASSSGLMNTEAFF.

The chain combines TRBV10-3 with TRBJ1-2; possible D gene TRBD1, 5 bases. Germline CDR1 ENHRY, CDR2 SYGVKD. The CDR3 is 13 residues long. V dropped 6 bases and J dropped 8 bases, with 16 bases sitting between them. This CDR3 reads CAISEGLGVGYTF. As DNA, the CDR3 is TGTGCCATCAGCGAGGGGCTAGGGGTAGGCTACACCTTC.

This chain connects TRBV6-4 to TRBJ2-1; 9 nucleotides align to TRBD2. J lost 1 base, V lost 1 base, and 5 bases had no gene match. The CDR3 is 17 amino acids. The germline V gene encodes CDR1 MRHNA and CDR2 SNTAGT. The CDR3 reads CASSDLSSGKSYNEQFF. DNA for the CDR3: TGTGCCAGCAGTGACTTGTCTAGCGGGAAATCCTACAATGAGCAGTTCTTC.

For the CDR3, the DNA is TGTGCCAGTAATATCAGGGGTAGGGGCGTAAACACCGGGGAGCTGTTTTTT. Protein product: CASNIRGRGVNTGELFF. J is TRBJ2-2 and V is TRBV19, with D perhaps matching TRBD1 (6 bases). V was cut by 7 bases and J by 2 bases, with 20 bases left in between. The germline gives CDR1 LNHDA, CDR2 SQIVND (reference sequence). This CDR3 comprises 17 residues.

This sequence joins TRBV19 and TRBJ1-1; 10 nucleotides align to TRBD1. Germline values: CDR1 LNHDA, CDR2 SQIVND (reference sequence). The CDR3 has 15 amino acids. Losses at the gene ends were 5 bases for V and 4 bases for J; bases not matched to a gene: 7. The CDR3 DNA is TGTGCCAGTAGTCCTCGCCGGGACAGGGGCACTGAAGCTTTCTTT. This sequence encodes CASSPRRDRGTEAFF. The entire variable domain, with the rest obtained from reference TRBV19 and TRBJ1-1, is as follows: DGGITQSPKYLFRKEGQNVTLSCEQNLNHDAMYWYRQDPGQGLRLIYYSQIVNDFQKGDIAEGYSVSREKKESFPLTVTSAQKNPTAFYLCASSPRRDRGTEAFFGQGTRLTVV.

This rearrangement joins TRBV11-3 to TRBJ1-1; unclear D gene. Germline CDR1 and CDR2: SGHNT and YENEEA. V lost 0 bases and J 0 bases, leaving 8 bases between the germline ends. This CDR3 comprises 15 residues. CDR3 nucleotide sequence: TGTGCCAGCAGCTTAGACAGGCCTCTGAACACTGAAGCTTTCTTT. The encoded protein is CASSLDRPLNTEAFF.

V is TRBV7-9 and J is TRBJ2-7; 11 positions match TRBD1. V trimming: 1 base; J trimming: 6 bases; junction bases outside the gene matches: 5. Per the germline V gene, CDR1 is SEHNR and CDR2 is FQNEAQ (reference sequence). The CDR3 is 15 residues long. CDR3 bases: TGTGCCAGCAGCTTAGGGACAGGGGGCGCGTCCGAGCAGTACTTC. Translating it yields CASSLGTGGASEQYF.

The gene calls are TRBV7-9 and TRBJ1-1; D is possibly TRBD1 (6 bases). The CDR3 contains 16 residues. Between the trimmed V and J ends, which lost 6 bases and 7 bases, there was a span of 24 bases. Germline-derived CDR1 and CDR2 are SEHNR and FQNEAQ (reference sequence). The CDR3 sequence: CASRGGEGDHVIEAFF. The CDR3 nucleotides are TGTGCCAGCAGAGGGGGAGAAGGGGACCATGTTATTGAAGCTTTCTTT.

This clone was found once. The chain employs TRBV18 and TRBJ1-1; 7 nucleotides align to TRBD1. V lost 5 bases, J lost 0 bases, and 6 bases stayed unmatched. This CDR3 has 15 residues. CDR1 and CDR2 (germline): KGHSH, LQKENI. CDR3 sequence: CASSLGQILNTEAFF. CDR3 DNA: TGTGCCAGCTCATTGGGACAGATCCTGAACACTGAAGCTTTCTTT.

In regard to this clone: Other DNA sequences from this sample encode an identical CDR3 as well. This chain links TRBV9 with TRBJ2-3; TRBD2 agrees at 10 bases. With V trimmed by 2 bases and J by 6 bases, 9 bases remained unmatched. Per the germline V gene, CDR1 is SGDLS and CDR2 is YYNGEE. The CDR3 length is 16 residues. The CDR3 nucleotides are TGTGCCAGCAGCGTTGGAGATAGCGGGAGGCGGGATACGCAGTATTTT. Translating gives CASSVGDSGRRDTQYF. Filled out from reference TRBV9 and TRBJ2-3, the complete variable domain reads DSGVTQTPKHLITATGQRVTLRCSPRSGDLSVYWYQQSLDQGLQFLIQYYNGEERAKGNILERFSAQQFPDLHSELNLSSLELGDSALYFCASSVGDSGRRDTQYFGPGTRLTVL.

The rearrangement uses TRBV2 and TRBJ2-2, with 7 bases that match TRBD2. Germline V gene lookup returns CDR1 SNHLY and CDR2 FYNNEI. J lost 4 bases, V lost 10 bases, and 6 bases had no gene match. This CDR3 spans 13 amino acids. CDR3 loop: CANLAASTGELFF. Written as DNA, the CDR3 is TGTGCCAATCTAGCGGCTAGCACCGGGGAGCTGTTTTTT.

The V and J genes are TRBV18 and TRBJ2-1; D possibly uses TRBD1 or TRBD2 (5 bases each). Trimming took 4 bases from V and 0 from J, leaving 13 bases between them. Germline assignment: CDR1 KGHSH and CDR2 LQKENI. The CDR3 is 16 amino acids. The CDR3 DNA reads as TGTGCCAGCTCACTGCGAGGGGCCAGCTCCTACAATGAGCAGTTCTTC. It specifies CASSLRGASSYNEQFF.

This clone was detected only a few times. The genes are TRBV4-2 and TRBJ2-3; 12 bases map to TRBD2. Losses at the gene ends were 1 base for V and 3 bases for J; bases not matched to a gene: 5. Germline loops: CDR1 LGHNA, CDR2 YNFKEQ. This CDR3 spans 17 amino acids. For the CDR3, the DNA is TGTGCCAGCAGCCAAGGACTAGCGGGAGTTGGAACAGATACGCAGTATTTT. Encoded protein: CASSQGLAGVGTDTQYF.

This chain uses TRBV5-6 with TRBJ1-2; possibly TRBD1 for D (5 bases). V was shortened by 2 bases and J by 0 bases, with 20 bases between the two germline ends. Per the germline V gene, CDR1 is SGHDT and CDR2 is YYEEEE. This CDR3 contains 18 residues. The CDR3 nucleotides read TGTGCCAGCAGCTTAGGGGAAACCCGAAGGGGCCCTAACTATGGCTACACCTTC. Protein: CASSLGETRRGPNYGYTF.

This clone was counted a few times. The chain combines TRBV7-6 with TRBJ2-7; 10 bases are shared with TRBD2. The J segment lost 1 base and the V segment lost 5 bases, leaving 11 bases of the junction unmatched. Germline lookup yields CDR1 SGHVS and CDR2 FNYEAQ. The CDR3 length is 17 residues. Here the CDR3 DNA reads TGTGCCAGCAGCCCCAAGGGCCGACTAGCGGGTTCCTACGAGCAGTACTTC. It specifies CASSPKGRLAGSYEQYF.

The chain couples TRBV6-5 to TRBJ2-3; 8 positions match TRBD2. The CDR3 runs 16 residues. After removal of 4 bases from V and 0 bases from J, the junction contained 6 bases not matched to a gene. The germline V gene has CDR1 MNHEY and CDR2 SVGAGI. The DNA of the CDR3 is TGTGCCAGCAGTTCCAATAGCGGGACTAGCACAGATACGCAGTATTTT. Its protein product is CASSSNSGTSTDTQYF.

The gene calls are TRBV18 and TRBJ1-4; D call uncertain. The CDR3 is made up of 15 amino acids. The V end lost 3 bases, the J end lost 4 bases, and 12 bases lay between the germline ends. Germline V gives CDR1 KGHSH, CDR2 LQKENI. The chain's CDR3 is CASSPTRTVNEKLFF. The CDR3 DNA reads as TGTGCCAGCTCACCTACCCGGACGGTTAATGAAAAACTGTTTTTT.